This TCR beta chain was sequenced for a study of response to subunit inactivated influenza vaccine. Ten or more counts support this clonotype. TCRdb analysed the RT-PCR reads with MiXCR anew, one entry per CDR3 protein. The table records some 640,000 distinct CDR3 sequences, roughly 13% of them present only once. This CDR3 region has 15 residues. Trimming took 2 bases from V and 9 from J, leaving 17 bases between them. The germline gives CDR1 LGHDT, CDR2 YNNKEL (reference sequence). The chain couples TRBV3-1 to TRBJ2-1; D possibly matches TRBD1 or TRBD2 (5 bases each). The sequencing here drew on PBMCs from blood, taken less than 15 days before vaccination. This TCR was sampled from a man aged 50 or older who received an inactivated influenza vaccine. In nucleotides, the CDR3 is TGTGCCAGCAGCCAACTAGACTACTATAGGGGTGAGCAGTTCTTC. It specifies CASSQLDYYRGEQFF.